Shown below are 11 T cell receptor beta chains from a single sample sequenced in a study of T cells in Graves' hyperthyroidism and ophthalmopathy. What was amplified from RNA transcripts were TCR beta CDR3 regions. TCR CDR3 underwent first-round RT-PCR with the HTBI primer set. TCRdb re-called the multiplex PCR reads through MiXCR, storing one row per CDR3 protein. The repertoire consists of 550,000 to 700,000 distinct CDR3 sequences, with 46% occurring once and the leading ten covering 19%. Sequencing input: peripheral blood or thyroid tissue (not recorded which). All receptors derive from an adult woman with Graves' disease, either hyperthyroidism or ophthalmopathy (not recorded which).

The CDR3 coding sequence is TGTGCCAGCAGCCTCACCGGACGGCCTAATTCACCCCTCCACTTT. This gives the protein CASSLTGRPNSPLHF. This chain links TRBV7-2 with TRBJ1-6, with unresolved D. The germline V and J ends were trimmed by 5 bases and 6 bases, with 14 bases remaining between them. This CDR3 contains 15 residues. CDR1 is SGHTA and CDR2 is FQGNSA in the germline V gene.

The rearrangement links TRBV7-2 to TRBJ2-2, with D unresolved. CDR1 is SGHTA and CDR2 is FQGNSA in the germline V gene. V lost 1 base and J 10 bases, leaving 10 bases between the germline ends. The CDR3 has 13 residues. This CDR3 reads CASSLDWSKELFF. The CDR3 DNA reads TGTGCCAGCAGCTTAGATTGGAGTAAGGAGCTGTTTTTT.

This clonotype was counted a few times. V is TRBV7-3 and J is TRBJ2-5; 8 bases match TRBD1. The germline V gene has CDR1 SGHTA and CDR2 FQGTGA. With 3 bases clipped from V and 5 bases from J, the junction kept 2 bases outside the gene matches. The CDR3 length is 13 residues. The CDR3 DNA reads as TGTGCCAGCAGCTTGGGGGACAGGGAGACCCAGTACTTC. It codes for CASSLGDRETQYF.

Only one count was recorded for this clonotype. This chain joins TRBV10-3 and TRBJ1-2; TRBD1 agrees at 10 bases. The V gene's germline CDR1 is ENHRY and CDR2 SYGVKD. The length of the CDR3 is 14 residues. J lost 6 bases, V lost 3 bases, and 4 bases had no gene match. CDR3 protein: CAISEFDRGHGYTF. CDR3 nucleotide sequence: TGTGCCATCAGTGAATTCGACAGGGGGCATGGCTACACCTTC.

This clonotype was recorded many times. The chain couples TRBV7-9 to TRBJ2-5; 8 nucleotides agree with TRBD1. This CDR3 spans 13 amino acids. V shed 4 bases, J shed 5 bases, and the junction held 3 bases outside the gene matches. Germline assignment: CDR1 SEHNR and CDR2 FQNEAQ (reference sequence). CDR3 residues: CASSSRGPETQYF. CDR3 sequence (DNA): TGTGCCAGCAGCTCCAGGGGGCCGGAGACCCAGTACTTC.

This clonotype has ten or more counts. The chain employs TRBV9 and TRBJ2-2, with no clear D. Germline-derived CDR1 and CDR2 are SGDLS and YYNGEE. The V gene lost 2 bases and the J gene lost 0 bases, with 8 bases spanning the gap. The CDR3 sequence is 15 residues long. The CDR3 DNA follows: TGTGCCAGCAGCGTCCGAGAGTCGAACACCGGGGAGCTGTTTTTT. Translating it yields CASSVRESNTGELFF.

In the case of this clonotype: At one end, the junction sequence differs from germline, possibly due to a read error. The CDR3 is CASSVEGGEQHF. CDR3 bases: TGTGCCAGCAGTGTCGAGGGCGGGGAGCAGCACTTC. The V gene is TRBV2, the J gene TRBJ2-7; weak D call: TRBD2 (6 bases). CDR1 is SNHLY and CDR2 is FYNNEI in the germline V gene. The CDR3 sequence is 12 residues long.

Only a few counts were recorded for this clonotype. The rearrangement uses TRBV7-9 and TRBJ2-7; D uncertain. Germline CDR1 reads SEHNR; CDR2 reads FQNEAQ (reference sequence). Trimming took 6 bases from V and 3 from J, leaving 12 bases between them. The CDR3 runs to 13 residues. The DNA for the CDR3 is TGTGCCAGCAGTTACGACCGGTTCTACGAGCAGTACTTC. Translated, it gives CASSYDRFYEQYF.

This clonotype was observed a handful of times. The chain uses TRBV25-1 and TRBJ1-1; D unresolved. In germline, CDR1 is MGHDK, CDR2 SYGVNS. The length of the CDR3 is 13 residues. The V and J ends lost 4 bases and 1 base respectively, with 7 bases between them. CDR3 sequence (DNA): TGTGCCAGCAGTGTGGCTCAGAACACTGAAGCTTTCTTT. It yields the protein CASSVAQNTEAFF.

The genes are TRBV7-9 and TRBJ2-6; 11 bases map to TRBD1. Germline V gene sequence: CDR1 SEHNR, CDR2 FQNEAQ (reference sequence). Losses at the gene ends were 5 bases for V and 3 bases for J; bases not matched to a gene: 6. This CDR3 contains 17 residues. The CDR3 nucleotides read TGTGCCAGCAGCCTCGGGACAGGGGGTGATGGGGCCAACGTCCTGACTTTC. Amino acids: CASSLGTGGDGANVLTF.

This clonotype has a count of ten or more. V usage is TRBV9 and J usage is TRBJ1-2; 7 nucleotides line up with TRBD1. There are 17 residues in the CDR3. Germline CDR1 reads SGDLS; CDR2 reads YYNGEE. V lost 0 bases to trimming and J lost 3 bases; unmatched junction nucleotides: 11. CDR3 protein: CASSVATWAGGDYGYTF. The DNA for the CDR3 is TGTGCCAGCAGCGTAGCTACATGGGCAGGGGGTGACTATGGCTACACCTTC.